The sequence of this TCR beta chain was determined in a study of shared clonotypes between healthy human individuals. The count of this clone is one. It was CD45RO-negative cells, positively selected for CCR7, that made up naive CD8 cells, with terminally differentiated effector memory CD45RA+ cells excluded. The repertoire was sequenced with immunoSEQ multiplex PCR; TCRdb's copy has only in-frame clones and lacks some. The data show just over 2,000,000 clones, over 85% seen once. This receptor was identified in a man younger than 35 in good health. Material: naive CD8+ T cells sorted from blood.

The chain's CDR3 is CASSEGTPWAFF. CDR3 nucleotides: TGTGCCAGCAGCGAGGGGACACCGTGGGCTTTCTTT. The chain uses TRBV11-2 and TRBJ1-1, with a possible D match to TRBD1 (6 bases). This CDR3 has 12 amino acids. The germline V gene has CDR1 SGHAT and CDR2 FQNNGV. Trimming removed 5 bases at V and 11 bases at J, with 15 bases between.